The clone carrying this T cell receptor beta chain was seen a single time. Its specificity is unknown. This specimen belongs to a study of OX40 agonist ivuxolimab in advanced cancers. Study as a whole: The mean age was approximately 60 years, ranging from about 20 to 90, with approximately 83% of participants male. Anti-PD-1, anti-PD-L1 or anti-CTLA-4 therapy given earlier was allowed, and approximately 40% had some. General observations from the study: Averaged across samples, CD8+ T cells carried more expanded clones than CD4+ did.

V shed 6 bases and J shed 9 bases, with 12 bases lying between them. The CDR3 is made up of 13 amino acids. The germline gives CDR1 MNHEY, CDR2 SVGAGI. The table came from immunoSEQ multiplex PCR; TCRdb's copy has only in-frame clones and leaves some out. The table has some 45,000 clones, 75% to 80% seen once; the top ten hold roughly 7.9%. Blood specimens came from baseline, cycle 4 day 1, and cycle 7 day 1. This TCR derives from an adult with an advanced solid tumor such as melanoma, head and neck, liver or kidney cancer. The specimen was CD4+ or CD8+ T cells sorted from blood, collected in a trial of the OX40 agonist ivuxolimab. V and J are TRBV6-5 and TRBJ1-6, with D unclear. The CDR3 sequence: CASSERVGSPLHF. CDR3 in DNA: TGTGCCAGCAGCGAGAGGGTCGGTTCACCCCTCCACTTT.